One and the same sample provided the 28 T cell receptor beta chains below, sequenced in a study of shared clonotypes between healthy human individuals. Generated by immunoSEQ multiplex PCR, the TCRdb table keeps only in-frame clones and is missing some. This table has a few hundred thousand clones, almost 97% appearing once. Material for sequencing was naive CD4+ T cells sorted from blood. As to subset: CD45RA+ positively selected. The receptors were gathered from a woman aged 25-40 years in good health.

The chain joins TRBV28 to TRBJ2-1; 12 bases fit TRBD2. This CDR3 spans 15 amino acids. Germline-derived CDR1 and CDR2 are MDHEN and SYDVKM. V shed 6 bases and J 9 bases; nucleotides not matched to a gene: 9. The CDR3 DNA is TGTGCCAGCAGCTCGACTAGCGGGAGTAAAGGTGAGCAGTTCTTC. It yields the protein CASSSTSGSKGEQFF.

The V call is TRBV5-1, the J call TRBJ2-1; either TRBD1 or TRBD2 may fit D (5 bases each). Germline V gene data show CDR1 as SGHRS and CDR2 as YFSETQ. V lost 4 bases to trimming and J lost 9 bases, with 5 bases between them. The CDR3 is 10 residues long. CDR3 DNA sequence: TGCGCCAGCAGCGGGGGTGAGCAGTTCTTC. Protein: CASSGGEQFF.

DNA for the CDR3: TGTGCCAGCAGCTTACCGGGACTAGCGGGCACCGGGGAGCTGTTTTTT. It yields the protein CASSLPGLAGTGELFF. J is TRBJ2-2 and V is TRBV7-2; the match to TRBD2 covers 12 bases. Germline V CDR1 and CDR2: SGHTA, FQGNSA. The V and J ends lost 2 bases and 4 bases, in that order; junction bases with no gene match: 2. This CDR3 has 16 amino acids.

The rearrangement links TRBV19 to TRBJ2-5, with D hard to call. The DNA end favors TRBJ2-7, so the J call may be wrong. CDR1 and CDR2 (germline): LNHDA, SQIVND (reference sequence). The CDR3 covers 14 residues. DNA for the CDR3: TGTGCCAGTAGTATAACGGGTATCTCCTACGAGCAGTACTTC. Translation: CASSITGISYEQYF.

The chain carries TRBV5-1 and TRBJ2-2; the match to TRBD1 covers 7 bases. This CDR3 has 16 residues. Germline CDR1 reads SGHRS; CDR2 reads YFSETQ. V dropped 3 bases and J dropped 0; count of bases not matched to a gene: 5. The CDR3 reads CASSWTGHSNTGELFF. CDR3 in DNA: TGCGCCAGCAGCTGGACAGGACACTCGAACACCGGGGAGCTGTTTTTT.

The chain has TRBV7-8 and TRBJ1-2; 9 bases align to TRBD1. CDR3 length: 19 residues. Trimming took 1 base from V and 5 from J; bases not matched to a gene: 17. Germline CDR1 is SGHVS and CDR2 is FQNEAQ. The CDR3 DNA reads as TGTGCCAGCAGCTTAGGCAGGGGGACAGGGTCAACTTTCGGTTATGGCTACACCTTC. Translating gives CASSLGRGTGSTFGYGYTF.

The chain links TRBV6-5 to TRBJ2-3; D is possibly TRBD2 (5 bases). Trimming took 5 bases from V and 6 from J, leaving 12 bases between them. Germline-derived CDR1 and CDR2 are MNHEY and SVGAGI. The CDR3 extends over 13 amino acids. The CDR3 DNA reads TGTGCCAGCAGTCGAGGGAGAAAGGATACGCAGTATTTT. Amino acid sequence: CASSRGRKDTQYF.

The V call is TRBV30, the J call TRBJ1-3, with 8 positions matching TRBD1. Germline CDR1 GTSNPN, CDR2 SVGIG (reference sequence). The CDR3 consists of 15 residues. With 3 bases clipped from V and 5 bases from J, the junction kept 9 bases outside the gene matches. CDR3 sequence reads: CAWRPADRERNTIYF. As DNA, the CDR3 is TGTGCCTGGAGGCCAGCGGACAGGGAGAGAAACACCATATATTTT.

The chain recombines TRBV10-3 with TRBJ2-1, with D possibly being TRBD1 or TRBD2 (5 bases each). From germline, CDR1 is ENHRY and CDR2 SYGVKD. Deletions cut 0 bases from V and 0 bases from J, with 9 bases between. This CDR3 region has 16 residues. The CDR3 sequence: CAISESRGGSYNEQFF. CDR3 DNA sequence: TGTGCCATCAGTGAGTCTCGTGGGGGCTCCTACAATGAGCAGTTCTTC.

V and J are TRBV6-1 and TRBJ2-7; TRBD1 matches at 9 bases. The CDR3 totals 15 residues. Germline V lookup: CDR1 MNHNS, CDR2 SASEGT. The trim removed 6 bases at V and 3 bases at J, leaving 9 bases unmatched. The CDR3 DNA follows: TGTGCCAGCAGGTCCGGACAGGGGATGGACTACGAGCAGTACTTC. Residues: CASRSGQGMDYEQYF.

The chain employs TRBV15 and TRBJ2-7; 7 bases are shared with TRBD2. This CDR3 is built from 15 residues. Germline trimming cut 0 bases from V and 3 bases from J; bases unmatched to any gene: 5. Germline values: CDR1 LNHNV, CDR2 YYDKDF (reference sequence). The CDR3 loop is CATSRDSGLVYEQYF. The CDR3 DNA is TGTGCCACCAGCAGAGATAGCGGACTAGTCTACGAGCAGTACTTC.

The genes are TRBV10-3 and TRBJ2-7; 11 nucleotides align to TRBD2. The germline V gene encodes CDR1 ENHRY and CDR2 SYGVKD. The CDR3 contains 15 residues. V trimming: 6 bases; J trimming: 7 bases; junction bases outside the gene matches: 11. The CDR3 coding sequence is TGTGCCATCAGAGATAGCGGGAGGGCCAGGTCGGAGCAGTACTTC. Amino acid sequence: CAIRDSGRARSEQYF.

The chain links TRBV4-1 to TRBJ2-7; 7 bases match TRBD1. Germline lookup yields CDR1 MGHRA and CDR2 YSYEKL. This CDR3 spans 15 amino acids. With 1 base clipped from V and 4 bases from J, the junction kept 7 bases outside the gene matches. The CDR3 sequence: CASSQAPGQLYEQYF. The CDR3 DNA is TGCGCCAGCAGCCAAGCTCCGGGACAGCTGTACGAGCAGTACTTC.

This chain connects TRBV20-1 to TRBJ2-5; D is unresolved. CDR1 DFQATT and CDR2 SNEGSKA come from the germline V gene (reference sequence). This CDR3 is built from 11 residues. V lost 3 bases and J 9 bases, leaving 11 bases between the germline ends. The CDR3 nucleotides are TGCAGTGCTAGCCCCGAGAGGCCCCAGTACTTC. Protein sequence: CSASPERPQYF.

Only one count was recorded for this clone. Other DNA sequences in this sample translate to the same CDR3. This rearrangement joins TRBV18 to TRBJ1-2; D is unclear. CDR3 length: 14 residues. V lost 3 bases and J 7 bases, leaving 15 bases between the germline ends. Germline CDR1 is KGHSH and CDR2 is LQKENI. CDR3: CASSPPGLSGGYTF. Here the CDR3 DNA reads TGTGCCAGCTCACCGCCGGGATTAAGTGGTGGCTACACCTTC.

The CDR3 DNA reads TGCGCCAGCAGCTTCCTGACTAGCGGGACCTCCTACGAGCAGTACTTC. As protein: CASSFLTSGTSYEQYF. This chain joins TRBV5-1 and TRBJ2-7; 11 nucleotides match TRBD2. V shed 2 bases, J shed 0 bases, and the junction held 4 bases outside the gene matches. CDR1 is SGHRS and CDR2 is YFSETQ in the germline V gene. This CDR3 has 16 residues.

This sequence joins TRBV9 and TRBJ2-1; D may be TRBD2 (6 bases). Trimming took off 3 bases at V and 2 bases at J, with 18 bases between the two ends. The CDR3 consists of 17 residues. Germline CDR1 SGDLS, CDR2 YYNGEE. CDR3 coding DNA: TGTGCCAGCAGCGCGACTAGGGCAGGGAGGCCCTACAATGAGCAGTTCTTC. It encodes CASSATRAGRPYNEQFF.

The gene calls are TRBV5-1 and TRBJ2-5, with 9 bases matching TRBD1. Trimming at V came to 3 bases and at J to 5 bases, leaving 11 bases not matched to a gene. The CDR3 spans 16 residues. Germline CDR1 reads SGHRS; CDR2 reads YFSETQ. Here the CDR3 DNA reads TGCGCCAGCAGCTCACAGGGGGCTTTCTCGTCGGAGACCCAGTACTTC. It yields the protein CASSSQGAFSSETQYF. The full variable domain, rest sourced from reference TRBV5-1 and TRBJ2-5, is KAGVTQTPRYLIKTRGQQVTLSCSPISGHRSVSWYQQTPGQGLQFLFEYFSETQRNKGNFPGRFSGRQFSNSRSEMNVSTLELGDSALYLCASSSQGAFSSETQYFGPGTRLLVL.

This clone was seen only once. The chain links TRBV6-6 to TRBJ2-4; D perhaps matches TRBD1 (7 bases). This CDR3 has 13 amino acids. V lost 9 bases and J lost 6, with 15 bases in between. Germline CDR1 MNHNY, CDR2 SVGAGI (reference sequence). The CDR3 protein is CASTEGAGNIQYF. The CDR3 DNA reads TGTGCCAGTACGGAGGGGGCTGGAAACATTCAGTACTTC.

The rearrangement links TRBV7-2 to TRBJ2-3; a weak D match, TRBD1 (5 bases). The germline CDR1 and CDR2 sequences are SGHTA and FQGNSA. The CDR3 sequence is 15 residues long. The V end lost 1 base, the J end lost 4 bases, and 12 bases lay between the germline ends. This CDR3 is CASSLGGARADTQYF. CDR3 nucleotides: TGTGCCAGCAGCTTAGGAGGTGCCAGGGCAGATACGCAGTATTTT.

The gene calls are TRBV10-2 and TRBJ1-2; 10 nucleotides match TRBD1. J lost 7 bases, V lost 8 bases, and 4 bases had no gene match. The germline gives CDR1 WSHSY, CDR2 SAAADI. CDR3 length: 12 amino acids. The CDR3 here is CASLDRGVGYTF. DNA for the CDR3: TGCGCCAGCTTGGACAGGGGGGTTGGCTACACCTTC.

The chain uses TRBV6-1 and TRBJ2-4; no reliable D call. V dropped 1 base and J dropped 9 bases, with 10 bases sitting between them. CDR3 length equals 13 residues. Germline V gene lookup returns CDR1 MNHNS and CDR2 SASEGT. The CDR3 nucleotides read TGTGCCAGCAGTGAAGGGGTCCCCGGCATTCAGTACTTC. As protein: CASSEGVPGIQYF.

This chain connects TRBV29-1 to TRBJ2-3; TRBD2 matches at 7 bases. Germline CDR1 and CDR2: SQVTM and ANQGSEA. The CDR3 is made up of 14 amino acids. V lost 1 base to trimming and J lost 6 bases; unmatched junction nucleotides: 7. The CDR3 loop reads CSVEGGRGSDTQYF. The CDR3 DNA follows: TGCAGCGTTGAAGGCGGGAGAGGGTCGGATACGCAGTATTTT.

This clone was observed a single time. The chain recombines TRBV28 with TRBJ1-2; D may be TRBD1 (5 bases). Trimming left V 6 bases short and J 4 bases short, with 15 bases between. CDR1 MDHEN and CDR2 SYDVKM come from the germline V gene. The CDR3 consists of 14 residues. The CDR3 nucleotides read TGTGCCAGCAGCCAACAGGTAGCCACCTATGGCTACACCTTC. Its protein is CASSQQVATYGYTF.

The rearrangement uses TRBV7-6 and TRBJ1-5; the D is unclear. V was clipped by 2 bases and J by 7 bases, with 15 bases between them. The CDR3 is made up of 15 amino acids. Per the germline V gene, CDR1 is SGHVS and CDR2 is FNYEAQ. CDR3 in amino acids: CASSLSGGVGQPQHF. The CDR3 nucleotides read TGTGCCAGCAGCTTAAGCGGCGGGGTGGGGCAGCCCCAGCATTTT.

V and J are TRBV7-3 and TRBJ2-2; D is undetermined. Germline CDR1 and CDR2: SGHTA and FQGTGA. The CDR3 totals 15 residues. V was cut by 3 bases and J by 0 bases, with 8 bases left in between. CDR3 residues: CASSFSETNTGELFF. The CDR3 DNA sequence: TGTGCCAGCAGCTTCAGCGAGACGAACACCGGGGAGCTGTTTTTT. Supplemented by reference TRBV7-3 and TRBJ2-2, the full variable domain reads GAGVSQTPSNKVTEKGKYVELRCDPISGHTALYWYRQSLGQGPEFLIYFQGTGAADDSGLPNDRFFAVRPEGSVSTLKIQRTERGDSAVYLCASSFSETNTGELFFGEGSRLTVL.

The rearrangement joins TRBV18 to TRBJ2-1; 9 bases agree with TRBD2. Trimming cost V 2 bases and J 6 bases; bases outside gene matches: 8. Looked up from germline, CDR1 is KGHSH and CDR2 is LQKENI. The CDR3 is made up of 16 amino acids. CDR3 residues: CASSPAGGPGGNEQFF. The CDR3 bases are TGTGCCAGCTCACCAGCGGGAGGGCCCGGGGGCAATGAGCAGTTCTTC.

This clone is a singleton in its sample. The chain uses TRBV5-1 and TRBJ2-5; TRBD1 matches at 9 bases. The J call is uncertain, as TRBJ2-7 better fits the DNA end. In germline, CDR1 is SGHRS, CDR2 YFSETQ. The CDR3 contains 16 residues. The CDR3 DNA reads TGCGCCAGCAGCTTGATGGTGGACAGGGGTTCGCGCGAGCAGTACTTC. Amino acid sequence: CASSLMVDRGSREQYF.